The sequence of this T cell receptor (beta chain) was determined in a study of identical twins. The CDR3 is 16 amino acids. The V gene lost 1 base and the J gene lost 8 bases, with 21 bases spanning the gap. Germline CDR1 and CDR2: DFQATT and SNEGSKA (reference sequence). This clonotype was seen many times. TCRdb re-analysed the 5' RACE reads in MiXCR, keeping a single row per CDR3 protein. Seen here are about 520,000 distinct CDR3 sequences, roughly a fifth observed once, and the top ten hold roughly 0.91%. These same records also appear under a second study, on T cells expressing NK-cell markers.

Source material: CD4+ T cells sorted from blood. V usage is TRBV20-1 and J usage is TRBJ2-1; D remains ambiguous. The sequence was obtained from a woman younger than 35 in good health. DNA of the CDR3: TGCAGTGCTAGAGGACGTCTAAGGACCCAAGCAGATGAGCAGTTCTTC. It yields the protein CSARGRLRTQADEQFF.